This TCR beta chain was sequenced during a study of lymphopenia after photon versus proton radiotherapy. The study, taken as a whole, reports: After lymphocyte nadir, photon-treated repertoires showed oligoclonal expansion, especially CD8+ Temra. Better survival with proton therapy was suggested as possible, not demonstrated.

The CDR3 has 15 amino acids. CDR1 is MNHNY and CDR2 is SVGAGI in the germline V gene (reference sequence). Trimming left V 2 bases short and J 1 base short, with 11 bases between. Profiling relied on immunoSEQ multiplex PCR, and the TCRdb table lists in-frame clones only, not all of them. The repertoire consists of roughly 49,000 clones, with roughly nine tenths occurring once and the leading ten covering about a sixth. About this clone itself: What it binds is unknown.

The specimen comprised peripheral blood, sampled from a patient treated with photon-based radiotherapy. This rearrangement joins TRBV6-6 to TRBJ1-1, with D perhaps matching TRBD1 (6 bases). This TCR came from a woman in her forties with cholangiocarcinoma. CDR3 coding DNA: TGTGCCAGCAGTTACCGCGGACAGCCGAACACTGAAGCTTTCTTT. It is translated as CASSYRGQPNTEAFF.